The sample holds a few counts of the clone carrying this T cell receptor beta chain. CDR3 size: 17 residues. The germline gives CDR1 SGDLS, CDR2 YYNGEE. With 3 bases removed from V and 1 base from J, the gap between germline ends came to 16 bases. The source of the sample is a study of beta chain features in type 1 diabetes. CD4+ naive, central memory, regulatory and stem cell-like memory subsets were isolated by sorting on CD45RO/CCR7/CD25/CD127/CD95/CD27. As every portion of the isolated RNA was reverse transcribed, the sequencing read expressed TCRB transcripts. Using immunoSEQ multiplex PCR, the repertoire was profiled, and TCRdb retains in-frame clones only, with some absent. This table has under 150,000 clones, less than 9% appearing once.

V usage is TRBV9 and J usage is TRBJ2-2, with TRBD1 as a possible D gene (5 bases). The sequence was collected from a woman between 25 and 40 years old in good health. Material: central memory CD4+ T cells from blood. The CDR3 region is CASSEKYGQGNTGELFF. The DNA for the CDR3 is TGTGCCAGCAGCGAGAAATACGGTCAGGGGAACACCGGGGAGCTGTTTTTT.